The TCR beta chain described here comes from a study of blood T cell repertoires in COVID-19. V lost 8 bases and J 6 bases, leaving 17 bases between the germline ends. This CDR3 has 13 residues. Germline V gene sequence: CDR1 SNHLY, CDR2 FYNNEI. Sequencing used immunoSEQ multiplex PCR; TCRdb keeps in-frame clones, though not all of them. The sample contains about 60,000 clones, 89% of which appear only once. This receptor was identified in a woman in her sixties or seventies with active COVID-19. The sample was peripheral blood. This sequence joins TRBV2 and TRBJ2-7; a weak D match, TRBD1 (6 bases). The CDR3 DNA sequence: TGTGCCAGCGGGGAACAGGGCTCTAGCGAGCAGTACTTC. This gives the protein CASGEQGSSEQYF.